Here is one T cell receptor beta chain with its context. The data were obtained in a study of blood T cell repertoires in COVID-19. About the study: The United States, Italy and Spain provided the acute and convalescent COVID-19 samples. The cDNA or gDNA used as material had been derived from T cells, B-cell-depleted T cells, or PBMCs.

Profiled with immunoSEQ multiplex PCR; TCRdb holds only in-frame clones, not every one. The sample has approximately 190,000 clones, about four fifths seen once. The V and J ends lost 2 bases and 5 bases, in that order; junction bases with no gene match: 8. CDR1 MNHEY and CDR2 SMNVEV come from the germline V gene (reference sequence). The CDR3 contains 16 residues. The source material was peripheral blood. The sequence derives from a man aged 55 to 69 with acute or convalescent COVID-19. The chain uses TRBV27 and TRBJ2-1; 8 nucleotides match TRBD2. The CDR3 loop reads CASSLSGSLEDNEQFF. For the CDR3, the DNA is TGTGCCAGCAGTTTAAGCGGGAGCCTTGAGGACAATGAGCAGTTCTTC.